The rows below give T cell receptor beta chains drawn from one sample of a study of cytomegalovirus exposure and HLA in healthy donors. Generated by immunoSEQ multiplex PCR, the TCRdb table keeps only in-frame clones and is missing some. In the table there are some 170,000 clones, roughly 84% of which are singletons. Sequenced sample: PBMCs. Receptors originate from a man aged 25 to 40 in good health and CMV-seropositive. CDR3s include the opening cysteine and the closing phenylalanine or tryptophan. A D gene is named only where the DNA matches it firmly. The size of a clone is reported for some rows only, either as once, few or many, or as a class for expanded clones.

d_call | j_call | v_call | clone_size | cdr3_nt | cdr3_aa
TRBD2 | TRBJ2-7 | TRBV7-8 | NA | TGTGCCAGCAGGAGAGCGGGAACCCCCTACGAGCAGTACTTC | CASRRAGTPYEQYF
NA | TRBJ1-2 | TRBV4-3 | NA | TGCGCCAGCAGCTCCGGTGGCTACACCTTC | CASSSGGYTF
NA | TRBJ1-3 | TRBV5-4 | NA | TGTGCCAGCAGCCTCGGTGTAAATATGGGAAACACCATATATTTT | CASSLGVNMGNTIYF
TRBD2 | TRBJ2-1 | TRBV7-9 | NA | TGTGCCAGCAGCCCCCGGACTAGCGGGCGCTCCTACAATGAGCAGTTCTTC | CASSPRTSGRSYNEQFF
NA | TRBJ2-1 | TRBV11-1 | NA | TGTGCCAGCAGCTTAGAAGGGACTCCCAACAATGAGCAGTTCTTC | CASSLEGTPNNEQFF
NA | TRBJ2-1 | TRBV7-6 | NA | TGTGCCAGCAGCTTAGCGGGAGGCCTCAATGAGCAGTTCTTC | CASSLAGGLNEQFF
TRBD1 | TRBJ2-7 | TRBV28 | NA | TGTGCCAGCAGTTCCCCACAGGGGCGAAATAATAAGCGCAACGAGCAGTACTTC | CASSSPQGRNNKRNEQYF
TRBD2 | TRBJ2-7 | TRBV7-9 | NA | TGTGCCAGCAGCATAACTAGCGGGGGGGCCGGGGAGCAGTACTTC | CASSITSGGAGEQYF
NA | TRBJ2-7 | TRBV9 | NA | TGTGCCAGCAGCCCCACTAGAATGGACGAGCAGTACTTC | CASSPTRMDEQYF
TRBD1 | TRBJ1-1 | TRBV6-1 | NA | TGTGCCAGCAGTGACCGACAGGGACACACTGAAGCTTTCTTT | CASSDRQGHTEAFF
NA | TRBJ2-7 | TRBV27 | NA | TGTGCCAGCAGTTTTAGGGGTCTTGGCCACGAGCAGTACTTC | CASSFRGLGHEQYF
NA | TRBJ2-5 | TRBV6-5 | NA | TGTGCCAGCAGTTACTCGGCTACAGAAGAGACCCAGTACTTC | CASSYSATEETQYF
TRBD2 | TRBJ2-1 | TRBV20-1 | NA | TGCAGTGCTACGGGGGGAATTGTAGTCTTC | CSATGGIVVF
NA | TRBJ1-1 | TRBV9 | NA | TGTGCCAGCACCCCGGGGGGGGGAGGCACTGAAGCTTTCTTT | CASTPGGGGTEAFF
NA | TRBJ1-5 | TRBV9 | NA | TGTGCCAGCAGCTCGGGGGGGACGAGGGAACAGCCCCAGCATTTT | CASSSGGTREQPQHF
TRBD2 | TRBJ2-7 | TRBV7-8 | once | TGTGCCAGCATCACTAGGTTCGGACTAGCGGATTACGAGCAGTACTTC | CASITRFGLADYEQYF
TRBD1 | TRBJ1-2 | TRBV28 | NA | TGTGCCAGCAGTTCCCCCGGACAGGCCCCCAGCTATGGCTACACCTTC | CASSSPGQAPSYGYTF
NA | TRBJ1-5 | TRBV30 | NA | TGTGCCTGGTCAGGGGAAAGGGATCAGCCCCAGCATTTT | CAWSGERDQPQHF
TRBD2 | TRBJ2-5 | TRBV5-1 | NA | TGCGCCAGCAGATTTACTAGCGGGGGGACCCAGTACTTC | CASRFTSGGTQYF
TRBD1 | TRBJ1-3 | TRBV28 | NA | TGTGCCAGCAGTTTAGGACAGGGGAGCTCTGGAAACACCATATATTTT | CASSLGQGSSGNTIYF
NA | TRBJ2-1 | TRBV15 | NA | TGTGCCACTGCTGCAGGGTCCTACAATGAGCAGTTCTTC | CATAAGSYNEQFF
NA | TRBJ1-1 | TRBV6-5 | NA | TGTGCCAGCAGTGGGGCAGGGTCACCAGCTTTCTTT | CASSGAGSPAFF
NA | TRBJ1-2 | TRBV9 | NA | TGTGCCAGCAGCGTAGTCCGGGAAGGACATGGCTACACCTTC | CASSVVREGHGYTF
NA | TRBJ2-4 | TRBV7-2 | NA | TGTGCCAGCAGCCCCTCGGGTTCGACGGCCGGGAAAAACATTCAGTACTTC | CASSPSGSTAGKNIQYF
NA | TRBJ2-7 | TRBV29-1 | NA | TGCAGCGTTGCGCAGACTGTTGAGCAGTACTTC | CSVAQTVEQYF
TRBD1 | TRBJ1-1 | TRBV7-9 | NA | TGTGCCAGCAGCCCCAGGACAGGGGGAGGTGACACTGAAGCTTTCTTT | CASSPRTGGGDTEAFF
TRBD1 | TRBJ2-1 | TRBV15 | NA | TGTGCCACCAGCAGGGGACAGGGGCCCATCAATGAGCAGTTCTTC | CATSRGQGPINEQFF
NA | TRBJ2-2 | TRBV18 | NA | TGTGCCAGCTCCGACTTACAGGGTCGAGGCGGGGAGCTGTTTTTT | CASSDLQGRGGELFF
NA | TRBJ1-6 | TRBV9 | NA | TGTGCCAGCAGCACCCTCCCGGGAGGGAGCTCCTATAATTCACCCCTCCACTTT | CASSTLPGGSSYNSPLHF